These 18 T cell receptor beta chains originate from one sample sequenced in a study of OX40 agonist ivuxolimab in advanced cancers. The table came from immunoSEQ multiplex PCR; TCRdb's copy has only in-frame clones and leaves some out. In the table there are some 64,000 clones, 88% of which are singletons. This specimen consisted of CD4+ or CD8+ T cells sorted from blood, obtained in a trial of the OX40 agonist ivuxolimab. The receptors derive from an adult with an advanced solid tumor such as melanoma, head and neck, liver or kidney cancer.

A few counts support this clone. The chain uses TRBV18 and TRBJ1-5; unclear D gene. V was trimmed by 3 bases and J by 0 bases, leaving 12 bases between them. CDR3 length: 16 residues. Germline CDR1 is KGHSH and CDR2 is LQKENI. The CDR3 bases are TGTGCCAGCTCACCCCTACAAACGGGTAGCAATCAGCCCCAGCATTTT. Amino acid sequence: CASSPLQTGSNQPQHF. The full variable domain, rest sourced from reference TRBV18 and TRBJ1-5, is NAGVMQNPRHLVRRRGQEARLRCSPMKGHSHVYWYRQLPEEGLKFMVYLQKENIIDESGMPKERFSAEFPKEGPSILRIQQVVRGDSAAYFCASSPLQTGSNQPQHFGDGTRLSIL.

The chain is built from TRBV13 and TRBJ2-1; 11 bases line up with TRBD2. V was pared by 4 bases and J by 0 bases, with 2 bases of the junction left unmatched. The CDR3 extends over 16 amino acids. Germline lookup yields CDR1 PRHDT and CDR2 FYEKMQ (reference sequence). The CDR3 reads CASSYTSGSSYNEQFF. DNA of the CDR3: TGTGCCAGCAGCTATACTAGCGGGAGCTCCTACAATGAGCAGTTCTTC.

Here the CDR3 reads CASSESGNTEAFF. CDR3 sequence (DNA): TGTGCCAGCTCCGAAAGTGGGAACACTGAAGCTTTCTTT. The chain uses TRBV18 and TRBJ1-1, with D unresolved. This CDR3 is 13 amino acids long. Trimming took 6 bases from V and 1 from J, leaving 9 bases between them. CDR1 KGHSH and CDR2 LQKENI come from the germline V gene.

This clone was picked up one time. Here the CDR3 DNA reads TGTGCAACCGACTTATTTACAATGAGCGGGCAGTTCTTC. Its protein is CATDLFTMSGQFF. V usage is TRBV30 and J usage is TRBJ2-1; D is perhaps TRBD2 (5 bases). Germline CDR1 is GTSNPN and CDR2 is SVGIG (reference sequence). The CDR3 is 13 residues long.

The gene calls are TRBV5-6 and TRBJ1-2, with D tentatively TRBD1 (5 bases). The CDR3 is 15 amino acids. Germline assignment: CDR1 SGHDT and CDR2 YYEEEE. The V gene lost 4 bases and the J gene lost 8 bases, with 21 bases spanning the gap. The CDR3 DNA sequence: TGTGCCAGCAGCCTGTCGGGGCGCACCTACGGGGGCTACACCTTC. Translation gives CASSLSGRTYGGYTF.

This sequence joins TRBV5-1 and TRBJ2-5, with 13 bases fitting TRBD2. V was pared by 4 bases and J by 4 bases, with 7 bases of the junction left unmatched. The CDR3 is made up of 16 amino acids. The V gene's germline CDR1 is SGHRS and CDR2 YFSETQ. CDR3 sequence reads: CASSPRTSGSGETQYF. The CDR3 coding sequence is TGCGCCAGCAGCCCACGGACTAGCGGGAGTGGAGAGACCCAGTACTTC.

DNA for the CDR3: TGTGCCAGCAGTCCCGGGGTACCGGAGACCCAGTACTTC. Its translation is CASSPGVPETQYF. The chain uses TRBV6-5 and TRBJ2-5; D is possibly TRBD2 (5 bases). The CDR3 consists of 13 residues. Trimming cost V 5 bases and J 5 bases, with 12 bases left between them. Germline values: CDR1 MNHEY, CDR2 SVGAGI.

This chain links TRBV28 with TRBJ2-2; 13 nucleotides match TRBD2. The CDR3 has 17 residues. V shed 6 bases, J shed 6 bases, and the junction held 10 bases outside the gene matches. Germline V gives CDR1 MDHEN, CDR2 SYDVKM. CDR3 sequence: CASSNSGLAGVAGELFF. The CDR3 region has the DNA TGTGCCAGCAGCAACTCAGGACTAGCGGGAGTGGCCGGGGAGCTGTTTTTT.

The chain is built from TRBV25-1 and TRBJ1-1, with 9 bases identical to TRBD1. The V and J ends lost 8 bases and 9 bases, in that order; junction bases with no gene match: 10. This CDR3 is built from 13 residues. Germline V CDR1 and CDR2: MGHDK, SYGVNS. Written as DNA, the CDR3 is TGTGCCAGCCGACCGGGACAGGGTCGCAAAGCTTTCTTT. The encoded protein is CASRPGQGRKAFF.

This clone was observed once. V gene TRBV28 combines with J gene TRBJ2-7, with TRBD1 as a possible D gene (5 bases). CDR1 MDHEN and CDR2 SYDVKM come from the germline V gene. The CDR3 has 15 residues. The ends were cut back, 3 bases at V and 2 bases at J, with 14 bases in the middle. In nucleotides, the CDR3 is TGTGCCAGCAGTTTCTGGGGCGGCGGAGCCTACGAGCAGTACTTC. Protein: CASSFWGGGAYEQYF.

The chain combines TRBV5-1 with TRBJ2-1; D gene ambiguous. Germline V gives CDR1 SGHRS, CDR2 YFSETQ. CDR3 length equals 13 residues. V was trimmed by 3 bases and J by 12 bases, leaving 16 bases between them. The CDR3 DNA reads TGCGCCAGCAGCTCCCTTATACGAGACGGGCAGTTCTTC. This translates into CASSSLIRDGQFF.

The CDR3 nucleotides read TGTGCCAGCAGCTTAAGGGCAGGACTTCATGGCTACACCTTC. Protein product: CASSLRAGLHGYTF. The gene calls are TRBV7-2 and TRBJ1-2; D ambiguous. The CDR3 extends over 14 amino acids. The ends were cut back, 2 bases at V and 6 bases at J, with 13 bases in the middle. Germline values: CDR1 SGHTA, CDR2 FQGNSA.

Comments on this clone: A junction end diverges from the germline sequence, so it may reflect a read error. This rearrangement joins TRBV5-1 to TRBJ2-5; D is undetermined. The CDR3 loop spans 12 amino acids. Germline loops: CDR1 SGHRS, CDR2 YFSETQ. The CDR3 loop is CASRLAMETQYF. The CDR3, as DNA: TGCGCCAGCAGGTTGGCGATGGAGACCCAGTACTTC.

This chain connects TRBV19 to TRBJ1-5; D perhaps matches TRBD1 (5 bases). The CDR3 runs to 14 residues. Germline V gene sequence: CDR1 LNHDA, CDR2 SQIVND (reference sequence). V shed 10 bases and J shed 4 bases, with 17 bases lying between them. For the CDR3, the DNA is TGTGCCACCAGAAGGGGACCCTCTAATCAGCCCCAGCATTTT. Translation: CATRRGPSNQPQHF.

This clone appeared a single time. This rearrangement joins TRBV5-5 to TRBJ2-7; TRBD1 agrees at 8 bases. After removal of 5 bases from V and 7 bases from J, the junction contained 5 bases not matched to a gene. Per the germline V gene, CDR1 is SGHKS and CDR2 is YYEKEE (reference sequence). The CDR3 contains 12 residues. CDR3 DNA: TGTGCCAGCAGTACTACAGGGGGAGAGCAGTACTTC. Translating gives CASSTTGGEQYF.

The gene calls are TRBV30 and TRBJ1-6; no firm D call. V was trimmed by 0 bases and J by 7 bases, leaving 10 bases between them. The CDR3 spans 14 residues. In germline, CDR1 is GTSNPN, CDR2 SVGIG (reference sequence). The chain's CDR3 is CAWSVSISNSPLHF. The CDR3 coding sequence is TGTGCCTGGAGTGTGTCTATCTCAAATTCACCCCTCCACTTT.

The chain uses TRBV7-3 and TRBJ2-5; D call uncertain. CDR1 SGHTA and CDR2 FQGTGA come from the germline V gene. Trimming stripped 5 bases from V and 4 bases from J, with 11 bases between. The CDR3 totals 13 residues. The chain's CDR3 is CASSPGPLETQYF. For the CDR3, the DNA is TGTGCCAGCAGCCCCGGCCCCCTAGAGACCCAGTACTTC.

This clone was seen just once. The chain joins TRBV2 to TRBJ1-4; D is uncertain. CDR3 length equals 12 residues. Germline V CDR1 and CDR2: SNHLY, FYNNEI. V was clipped by 1 base and J by 17 bases, with 14 bases between them. CDR3 nucleotide sequence: TGTGCCAGCAGTGAAGGGGGTCTCGTCAGTTTTTTT. This sequence encodes CASSEGGLVSFF.